This record looks at one TCR beta chain sequence and its context. What this receptor recognizes is not known. The record has no base qualities; no much larger clone is one base away. The library was built by means of the immunoSEQ multiplex PCR assay. From the authors' description of their analysis: To diagnose cytomegalovirus status from the catalog of TCR beta chain sequences, a statistical classification framework was built. TCRdb took this table from immuneACCESS and kept in-frame rearrangements with V and J called. Such tables lack part of the clones; where checked against another copy, unresolved V genes explain under half of the gap, and the rest is unexplained. V, J and clone size were drawn from that table, and D and trimming were deduced from the DNA. The sample table records around 150,000 clones; just over 90% of these occur just once. The top ten clonotypes cover approximately 0.7% of the sample.

Via the germline V gene (reference sequence), CDR1 is SEHNR and CDR2 FQNEAQ. Inclusive of the bounding cysteine and phenylalanine, the CDR3 is 11 residues long. Only the CDR3 DNA stays, 33 bases, in frame from base 1. These data belong to a study of cytomegalovirus exposure and HLA in healthy donors (dated 2017 in TCRdb). About the full investigation: According to a later analysis, one platform produced both the 120 validation repertoires and the 666 repertoires of the first cohort. The aim of the study was to test whether cataloging public T cell receptors could identify signatures of past pathogen exposure. A separate validation cohort of about 110 different subjects was used in addition to the roughly 620-subject first cohort. To predict cytomegalovirus infection status, the study brought together high-throughput TCR immunosequencing, statistical association of individual TCRs with disease status, and machine learning. General findings and caveats noted by the study authors: While some public TCRs were present in many individuals, most TCR sequences turned up only very rarely across donors. The classifier was reported to diagnose cytomegalovirus status with high specificity and sensitivity in both the original and validation cohorts. A later analysis lacked HLA typing for the validation cohort, so it scored co-occurrence in that cohort across all 110 or so repertoires. A few of the identified cytomegalovirus-associated TCR beta chains were confirmed in vitro to be specific for cytomegalovirus antigens. Of the cluster scores, 85% to 95% were above 0 in a later analysis, which found that TCRs clustered in the first cohort also tended to co-occur in the 120 validation repertoires. The authors suggested that the approach could potentially be extended to other disease states and immunological phenotypes. A total of roughly 160 TCR beta chains were listed by the study as associated with cytomegalovirus.

Separate from the approximately 670-subject first cohort, the validation cohort of 95 to 150 subjects was the group to which the donors belonged. The specimen was PBMCs. The chain uses TRBV7-9 and TRBJ2-6, with the identity of the D gene unclear. The receptor was derived from a young man in good health and CMV-seronegative. The sequence in DNA is TGTGCAATTCCGGGGGCCAACGTCCTGACTTTC. Its translation is CAIPGANVLTF. The CDR3, completed at both ends by the reference TRBV7-9 and TRBJ2-6 genes, gives the full variable domain DTGVSQNPRHKITKRGQNVTFRCDPISEHNRLYWYRQTLGQGPEFLTYFQNEAQLEKSRLLSDRFSAERPKGSFSTLEIQRTEQGDSAMYLCAIPGANVLTFGAGSRLTVL.